Following are 29 T cell receptor beta chains from one sample sequenced in a study of identifying expanded T cells in peripheral blood. Sequencing was performed with immunoSEQ multiplex PCR; in TCRdb, only in-frame clones are kept and a portion is missing. The table shows 95,000 to 100,000 clones, with around 88% occurring only once. The specimen was blood. These TCRs come from a person between 18 and 75 years old in good health.

The CDR3 nucleotides read TGTGCCAGCAGCTTAACCGCCGGAAGCAATCAGCCCCAGCATTTT. Protein: CASSLTAGSNQPQHF. This sequence joins TRBV11-2 and TRBJ1-5; D is undetermined. Germline CDR1 is SGHAT and CDR2 is FQNNGV. The CDR3 contains 15 residues. V dropped 2 bases and J dropped 1 base, with 9 bases sitting between them.

The chain joins TRBV5-1 to TRBJ1-1; 7 nucleotides line up with TRBD1. V lost 4 bases, J lost 4 bases, and 7 bases stayed unmatched. There are 14 residues in the CDR3. From germline, CDR1 is SGHRS and CDR2 YFSETQ. The CDR3 spells CASSLDRAGTEAFF. CDR3 nucleotides: TGCGCCAGCAGCCTCGACAGGGCAGGCACTGAAGCTTTCTTT.

The rearrangement links TRBV18 to TRBJ2-7; 7 positions agree with TRBD1. V dropped 6 bases and J dropped 3; count of bases not matched to a gene: 5. Per germline, CDR1 KGHSH and CDR2 LQKENI. The CDR3 loop spans 13 amino acids. DNA for the CDR3: TGTGCCAGCTCGACTGGGACAGTCTACGAGCAGTACTTC. This sequence encodes CASSTGTVYEQYF.

The chain is built from TRBV7-9 and TRBJ1-2, with D possibly matching TRBD1 (6 bases). Trimming took off 2 bases at V and 3 bases at J, with 13 bases between the two ends. Germline values: CDR1 SEHNR, CDR2 FQNEAQ (reference sequence). CDR3 length: 15 amino acids. CDR3 in amino acids: CASSLMGGADYGYTF. CDR3 bases: TGTGCCAGCAGCTTAATGGGGGGCGCAGACTATGGCTACACCTTC.

V and J are TRBV19 and TRBJ1-5; D gene ambiguous. Germline V lookup: CDR1 LNHDA, CDR2 SQIVND (reference sequence). Trimming pared 6 bases from V and 0 bases from J, leaving 12 bases between. The length of the CDR3 is 15 residues. CDR3: CASRRHRDSNQPQHF. The CDR3 nucleotides read TGTGCCAGTAGGCGGCACCGCGATAGCAATCAGCCCCAGCATTTT.

CDR3 amino acids: CASSSAGKDTEAFF. The DNA of the CDR3 is TGTGCCAGCAGCTCCGCAGGGAAGGACACTGAAGCTTTCTTT. The genes are TRBV5-4 and TRBJ1-1; tentatively, D is TRBD1 (5 bases). The CDR3 runs to 14 residues. Germline V CDR1 and CDR2: SGHNT, YYREEE (reference sequence). The V and J ends lost 3 bases and 3 bases respectively, with 12 bases between them.

V usage is TRBV19 and J usage is TRBJ1-1; D gene unclear. Trimming took off 6 bases at V and 1 base at J, with 9 bases between the two ends. This CDR3 spans 13 amino acids. CDR1 is LNHDA and CDR2 is SQIVND in the germline V gene (reference sequence). CDR3 bases: TGTGCCAGTAGCGCCCAGGAGAACACTGAAGCTTTCTTT. Protein sequence: CASSAQENTEAFF.

V and J are TRBV28 and TRBJ2-5; 9 bases match TRBD2. The ends lost 7 bases at V and 4 bases at J; junction bases unmatched: 7. Germline CDR1 is MDHEN and CDR2 is SYDVKM. The CDR3 consists of 14 residues. CDR3 sequence: CASTLAGALETQYF. DNA for the CDR3: TGTGCCAGCACCTTAGCGGGGGCCCTAGAGACCCAGTACTTC.

The V call is TRBV29-1, the J call TRBJ2-3, with 7 positions matching TRBD1. Germline V gene sequence: CDR1 SQVTM, CDR2 ANQGSEA. Losses at the gene ends were 7 bases for V and 4 bases for J; bases not matched to a gene: 8. This CDR3 is built from 13 residues. CDR3 in DNA: TGCAGCGATCGACAGGGTAGTTCAGATACGCAGTATTTT. Translating gives CSDRQGSSDTQYF.

The chain carries TRBV6-6 and TRBJ1-5; D is unclear. The CDR3 spans 15 residues. CDR1 and CDR2 from the germline V gene are MNHNY and SVGAGI (reference sequence). Trimming took 7 bases from V and 6 from J, leaving 19 bases between them. CDR3 coding DNA: TGTGCCAGCACCGAAACCGGGGAGGTCGGTCAGCCCCAGCATTTT. As protein: CASTETGEVGQPQHF.

There are a few counts of this clone. The chain uses TRBV10-3 and TRBJ1-6; 7 bases map to TRBD1. CDR3 length: 15 residues. V shed 5 bases and J 6 bases; nucleotides not matched to a gene: 7. Germline V gene data show CDR1 as ENHRY and CDR2 as SYGVKD. DNA of the CDR3: TGTGCCATCAGTTTGGGGACAGCAAGTAATTCACCCCTCCACTTT. Translating it yields CAISLGTASNSPLHF.

The rearrangement uses TRBV7-2 and TRBJ1-2, with 12 positions matching TRBD1. The CDR3 has 19 amino acids. CDR1 and CDR2 (germline): SGHTA, FQGNSA. With V trimmed by 3 bases and J by 5 bases, 16 bases remained unmatched. CDR3 amino acids: CASSFIRDRGLGNLYGYTF. In DNA, the CDR3 is TGTGCCAGCAGCTTCATTCGGGACAGGGGGCTGGGAAACTTATATGGCTACACCTTC.

This chain links TRBV13 with TRBJ2-2; D ambiguous. The CDR3 runs 15 residues. V was pared by 6 bases and J by 2 bases, with 13 bases between. Germline values: CDR1 PRHDT, CDR2 FYEKMQ (reference sequence). The CDR3 loop is CASSPLGRNTGELFF. In DNA, the CDR3 is TGTGCCAGCAGTCCCCTCGGCAGAAACACCGGGGAGCTGTTTTTT.

The chain links TRBV7-2 to TRBJ2-5; D remains unclear. Germline CDR1 is SGHTA and CDR2 is FQGNSA. This CDR3 region has 12 residues. V was cut by 1 base and J by 5 bases, with 5 bases left in between. The CDR3 protein is CASSLGVETQYF. In DNA, the CDR3 is TGTGCCAGCAGCTTAGGGGTGGAGACCCAGTACTTC.

This chain connects TRBV7-2 to TRBJ2-7; 7 nucleotides line up with TRBD1. The CDR3 is 15 amino acids. The V gene's germline CDR1 is SGHTA and CDR2 FQGNSA. After removal of 5 bases from V and 2 bases from J, the junction contained 9 bases not matched to a gene. Here the CDR3 reads CASSTMTGLPYEQYF. CDR3 bases: TGTGCCAGCAGCACGATGACAGGGTTACCCTACGAGCAGTACTTC.

The V and J genes are TRBV6-5 and TRBJ2-7; D is undetermined. Germline CDR1 is MNHEY and CDR2 is SVGAGI. Trimming took off 5 bases at V and 0 bases at J, with 11 bases between the two ends. The CDR3 totals 14 residues. In DNA form, the CDR3 reads TGTGCCAGCAGTCCGACACCCAGCTCCTACGAGCAGTACTTC. This gives the protein CASSPTPSSYEQYF.

The chain couples TRBV6-8 to TRBJ2-5; TRBD2 matches at 13 bases. Germline-derived CDR1 and CDR2 are MNHGY and SAAAGT. This CDR3 has 19 amino acids. The trim removed 7 bases at V and 7 bases at J, leaving 21 bases unmatched. The CDR3 nucleotides read TGTGCCAGCACCGCCCCCACTAGCGGGGGGGCCCCCTCAAGAGGGACCCAGTACTTC. This codes for CASTAPTSGGAPSRGTQYF.

There are a few counts of this clone. The V and J genes are TRBV6-6 and TRBJ2-4; TRBD1 matches 9 bases. This CDR3 is built from 16 residues. With V trimmed by 4 bases and J by 3 bases, 7 bases remained unmatched. Per germline, CDR1 MNHNY and CDR2 SVGAGI (reference sequence). The CDR3 loop reads CASSSIQGADKNIQYF. CDR3 coding DNA: TGTGCCAGCAGTTCGATACAGGGGGCCGACAAAAACATTCAGTACTTC.

This chain joins TRBV5-1 and TRBJ1-1; no definite D call. The CDR3 extends over 13 amino acids. Trimming removed 4 bases at V and 0 bases at J, with 7 bases between. Per germline, CDR1 SGHRS and CDR2 YFSETQ. DNA of the CDR3: TGCGCCAGCAGCAGGGAGATGAACACTGAAGCTTTCTTT. This encodes CASSREMNTEAFF.

This clone was seen only once. The chain joins TRBV29-1 to TRBJ2-3; D possibly corresponds to TRBD1 (5 bases). Looked up from germline, CDR1 is SQVTM and CDR2 is ANQGSEA. Trimming removed 5 bases from V and 4 bases from J, with 10 bases in between. This CDR3 is 12 amino acids long. CDR3 protein: CSVTRVADTQYF. The CDR3 region has the DNA TGCAGCGTTACCAGGGTGGCAGATACGCAGTATTTT.

This chain connects TRBV28 to TRBJ2-1; 15 bases line up with TRBD2. The CDR3 totals 18 residues. Germline CDR1 is MDHEN and CDR2 is SYDVKM. V lost 7 bases to trimming and J lost 4 bases; unmatched junction nucleotides: 11. The CDR3 is CASKTLPGTSGGYNEQFF. The CDR3, as DNA: TGTGCCAGCAAAACTCTTCCCGGGACTAGCGGGGGGTACAATGAGCAGTTCTTC. Using reference TRBV28 and TRBJ2-1 for the parts outside the CDR3, the full variable domain is DVKVTQSSRYLVKRTGEKVFLECVQDMDHENMFWYRQDPGLGLRLIYFSYDVKMKEKGDIPEGYSVSREKKERFSLILESASTNQTSMYLCASKTLPGTSGGYNEQFFGPGTRLTVL.

The J gene is TRBJ2-3, the V gene TRBV5-4; 9 positions agree with TRBD2. With V trimmed by 0 bases and J by 5 bases, 4 bases remained unmatched. The germline gives CDR1 SGHNT, CDR2 YYREEE (reference sequence). The CDR3 has 15 residues. CDR3: CASSLGRGGRDTQYF. CDR3 nucleotide sequence: TGTGCCAGCAGCTTGGGGCGGGGGGGTAGAGATACGCAGTATTTT.

The chain recombines TRBV28 with TRBJ2-3, with TRBD2 matching over 10 bases. Germline assignment: CDR1 MDHEN and CDR2 SYDVKM. V gave up 5 bases and J gave up 0 bases; unmatched junction bases: 17. The CDR3 sequence is 20 residues long. DNA of the CDR3: TGTGCCAGCAGTATTCCTAGCGGGGGCCCATTCGGCACTAGCACAGATACGCAGTATTTT. Residues: CASSIPSGGPFGTSTDTQYF.

This chain joins TRBV29-1 and TRBJ1-1; D remains unclear. Germline-derived CDR1 and CDR2 are SQVTM and ANQGSEA. V gave up 4 bases and J gave up 6 bases, with 12 bases separating them. This CDR3 comprises 12 residues. Written as DNA, the CDR3 is TGCAGCGTTGGGGTGAGGGCCGCTGAAGCTTTCTTT. It is translated as CSVGVRAAEAFF.

The CDR3 DNA follows: TGTGCCAGCAGCTCGAAGGGAGCAATTATCACCGGGGAGCTGTTTTTT. Protein: CASSSKGAIITGELFF. V gene TRBV7-9 combines with J gene TRBJ2-2; D possibly corresponds to TRBD2 (5 bases). V shed 4 bases and J shed 4 bases, with 16 bases lying between them. The CDR3 runs 16 residues. CDR1 and CDR2 from the germline V gene are SEHNR and FQNEAQ (reference sequence).

The count of this clone is one. J is TRBJ1-2 and V is TRBV13; D unresolved. Germline CDR1 and CDR2: PRHDT and FYEKMQ (reference sequence). V was clipped by 5 bases and J by 8 bases, with 21 bases between them. This CDR3 has 15 residues. This CDR3 reads CASSPPLSGWKGYTF. The CDR3 DNA sequence: TGTGCCAGCAGCCCTCCGTTGTCGGGGTGGAAGGGCTACACCTTC.

V gene TRBV7-2 combines with J gene TRBJ2-7, with a weak D call TRBD1 (5 bases). Trimming removed 3 bases at V and 0 bases at J, with 9 bases between. The CDR3 totals 14 residues. Per germline, CDR1 SGHTA and CDR2 FQGNSA. This CDR3 reads CASSFDRSSYEQYF. CDR3 coding DNA: TGTGCCAGCAGCTTCGACAGAAGCTCCTACGAGCAGTACTTC.

This clone has only one observation. The CDR3 coding sequence is TGTGCCAGCAGCTTGGGACACCCAAGCTCTGGAAACACCATATATTTT. This translates into CASSLGHPSSGNTIYF. This chain links TRBV5-5 with TRBJ1-3, with D hard to call. The V gene lost 0 bases and the J gene lost 0 bases, with 10 bases spanning the gap. This CDR3 has 16 residues. Germline CDR1 and CDR2: SGHKS and YYEKEE (reference sequence).

The V gene is TRBV7-2, the J gene TRBJ2-5, with TRBD1 identical over 8 bases. This CDR3 is 14 amino acids long. CDR1 SGHTA and CDR2 FQGNSA come from the germline V gene. V lost 0 bases, J lost 10 bases, and 7 bases stayed unmatched. As DNA, the CDR3 is TGTGCCAGCAGCTTAGCGGCGGACAGGGCAGACCAGTACTTC. As protein: CASSLAADRADQYF.